This T cell receptor beta chain was sequenced in a study of CD8+ T cells in alopecia areata. On the study more broadly: Treated patients took oral tofacitinib at 5 to 10 mg twice daily. Study-level points and caveats: Clonality exceeded that of normal scalp in lesional scalp, most notably in alopecia totalis/universalis.

With regard to this clone: Its antigen is as yet unknown.

From alopecia areata patients, lesional scalp punch biopsies and peripheral blood were collected. Following RNA extraction, reverse transcription yielded cDNA that acted as the sequencing template. Measured with immunoSEQ multiplex PCR; TCRdb has only the in-frame clones, and not every one. The table lists tens of thousands of clones, roughly 60% of them singletons, with 17% in the top ten. Per the germline V gene, CDR1 is SGDLS and CDR2 is YYNGEE. J lost 7 bases, V lost 3 bases, and 6 bases had no gene match. The CDR3 is 15 amino acids. The source is a human donor with alopecia areata. V usage is TRBV9 and J usage is TRBJ2-3; 12 nucleotides agree with TRBD2. This material consisted of CD8+ T cells sorted from blood, taken at week 0. The CDR3 loop reads CASSASGGERNTQYF. The CDR3 DNA reads as TGTGCCAGCAGCGCTAGCGGGGGGGAACGTAATACGCAGTATTTT.